This is a list of T cell receptor beta chains from one sample in a study of T cell responses to AZD1222 COVID-19 vaccine. The data were produced by immunoSEQ multiplex PCR, yet TCRdb's version contains in-frame clones alone and is incomplete. Here the sample spans approximately 190,000 clones, about 90% being singletons. Sequenced material: peripheral blood, taken on day 0 of MenACWY control vaccination. The receptors were sampled from an adult in good health. CDR3s include the opening cysteine and the closing phenylalanine or tryptophan. The D gene is left open where the match is weak. Expanded clones get a size class; other rows say once, few or many, or leave the size out.

V gene: TRBV11-2
D gene: NA
CDR3 length: 15
clone size: NA
J gene: TRBJ1-3
CDR3 DNA: TGTGCCAGCAGCTTATTAGGGTTCTCTGGAAACACCATATATTTT
CDR3 protein: CASSLLGFSGNTIYF

V gene: TRBV6-6
D gene: NA
CDR3 length: 14
clone size: NA
J gene: TRBJ1-1
CDR3 DNA: TGTGCCAGTTTACCGTTGGAGGAGAACACTGAAGCTTTCTTT
CDR3 protein: CASLPLEENTEAFF

V gene: TRBV5-4
D gene: NA
CDR3 length: 11
clone size: NA
J gene: TRBJ1-1
CDR3 DNA: TGTGCCAGCAGCGACTACGGTGAAGCTTTCTTT
CDR3 protein: CASSDYGEAFF

V gene: TRBV30
D gene: NA
CDR3 length: 12
clone size: NA
J gene: TRBJ1-1
CDR3 DNA: TGTGCCTGGAGTAATCTAGGTGCTGAAGCTTTCTTT
CDR3 protein: CAWSNLGAEAFF

V gene: TRBV4-2
D gene: NA
CDR3 length: 19
clone size: NA
J gene: TRBJ2-6
CDR3 DNA: TGTGCCAGCGCCCAAGTTCCGGGAGACTCCCTCTCTGGGGCCAACGTCCTGACTTTC
CDR3 protein: CASAQVPGDSLSGANVLTF

V gene: TRBV5-1
D gene: NA
CDR3 length: 14
clone size: few
J gene: TRBJ1-2
CDR3 DNA: TGCGCCAGCAGCCTCAACGCGGAAAACTATGGCTACACCTTC
CDR3 protein: CASSLNAENYGYTF

V gene: TRBV21-1
D gene: NA
CDR3 length: 16
clone size: NA
J gene: TRBJ2-5
CDR3 DNA: TGTGCCAGCAGCAAAGACAACAGTCCGGGGGGGGAGACCCAGTACTTC
CDR3 protein: CASSKDNSPGGETQYF

V gene: TRBV30
D gene: NA
CDR3 length: 12
clone size: NA
J gene: TRBJ1-4
CDR3 DNA: TGTGCCGGAAGGGGATCGGGTGAAAAACTGTTTTTT
CDR3 protein: CAGRGSGEKLFF

V gene: TRBV7-9
D gene: NA
CDR3 length: 17
clone size: NA
J gene: TRBJ2-7
CDR3 DNA: TGTGCCAGCAGCTCAGACCCCAGCAAGGGGGGACGCTACGAGCAGTACTTC
CDR3 protein: CASSSDPSKGGRYEQYF

V gene: TRBV19
D gene: NA
CDR3 length: 14
clone size: NA
J gene: TRBJ1-5
CDR3 DNA: TGTGCCAGTAGTATTAAGTGGGGCAATCAGCCCCAGCATTTT
CDR3 protein: CASSIKWGNQPQHF

V gene: TRBV2
D gene: NA
CDR3 length: 11
clone size: NA
J gene: TRBJ1-2
CDR3 DNA: TGTGCCAGCAGTACTAACTATGGCTACACCTTC
CDR3 protein: CASSTNYGYTF

V gene: TRBV9
D gene: TRBD1
CDR3 length: 16
clone size: NA
J gene: TRBJ1-6
CDR3 DNA: TGTGCCAGCAGCGCGGGTACCGGGCAGGGGGATTCACCCCTCCACTTT
CDR3 protein: CASSAGTGQGDSPLHF

V gene: TRBV11-3
D gene: NA
CDR3 length: 13
clone size: few
J gene: TRBJ2-7
CDR3 DNA: TGTGCCAGCAGTAAAGCCGCTTTGACCGAGCAGTACTTC
CDR3 protein: CASSKAALTEQYF

V gene: TRBV2
D gene: TRBD1
CDR3 length: 13
clone size: NA
J gene: TRBJ1-2
CDR3 DNA: TGTGCCAGCAGCCAGGGACAGTACTATGGCTACACCTTC
CDR3 protein: CASSQGQYYGYTF

V gene: TRBV11-3
D gene: NA
CDR3 length: 15
clone size: NA
J gene: TRBJ2-1
CDR3 DNA: TGTGCCAGCAGCCCAGATACTAGCACCTACAATGAGCAGTTCTTC
CDR3 protein: CASSPDTSTYNEQFF

V gene: TRBV15
D gene: TRBD2
CDR3 length: 16
clone size: NA
J gene: TRBJ2-3
CDR3 DNA: TGTGCCACCAGCAGAGTCGCGGGAGGGCCCGCAGATACGCAGTATTTT
CDR3 protein: CATSRVAGGPADTQYF

V gene: TRBV30
D gene: TRBD2
CDR3 length: 12
clone size: NA
J gene: TRBJ2-5
CDR3 DNA: TGTGCCTGGAGTGCGGGGGGAGAGACCCAGTACTTC
CDR3 protein: CAWSAGGETQYF

V gene: TRBV19
D gene: TRBD1
CDR3 length: 16
clone size: NA
J gene: TRBJ2-7
CDR3 DNA: TGTGCCAGTAGTATGGGGACAGGCGATACCCACTACGAGCAGTACTTC
CDR3 protein: CASSMGTGDTHYEQYF

V gene: TRBV7-9
D gene: NA
CDR3 length: 12
clone size: NA
J gene: TRBJ2-7
CDR3 DNA: TGTGCCAGCGCTAGACAGAGCGACGAGCAGTACTTC
CDR3 protein: CASARQSDEQYF

V gene: TRBV20-1
D gene: TRBD1
CDR3 length: 11
clone size: NA
J gene: TRBJ2-7
CDR3 DNA: TGCCTCGCCGGACAGGGGGGCGAGCAGTACTTC
CDR3 protein: CLAGQGGEQYF

V gene: TRBV2
D gene: TRBD2
CDR3 length: 15
clone size: NA
J gene: TRBJ2-1
CDR3 DNA: TGTGCCAGTCAACCGGGACTACAAGCCTACAATGAGCAGTTCTTC
CDR3 protein: CASQPGLQAYNEQFF

V gene: TRBV7-2
D gene: TRBD1
CDR3 length: 12
clone size: NA
J gene: TRBJ1-1
CDR3 DNA: TGTGCCAGCAGCAGCACAGGGGCGGAAGCTTTCTTT
CDR3 protein: CASSSTGAEAFF

V gene: TRBV30
D gene: NA
CDR3 length: 12
clone size: NA
J gene: TRBJ1-1
CDR3 DNA: TGTGCCTGGGACGGGATGAACACTGAAGCTTTCTTT
CDR3 protein: CAWDGMNTEAFF

V gene: TRBV28
D gene: NA
CDR3 length: 13
clone size: NA
J gene: TRBJ1-2
CDR3 DNA: TGTGCCAGCAGTTTAGTGACTGGCTATGGCTACACCTTC
CDR3 protein: CASSLVTGYGYTF

V gene: TRBV7-3
D gene: NA
CDR3 length: 14
clone size: NA
J gene: TRBJ2-7
CDR3 DNA: TGTGCCAGCAGCCCCGATAGGAGCTCCTACGAGCAGTACTTC
CDR3 protein: CASSPDRSSYEQYF

V gene: TRBV10-3
D gene: NA
CDR3 length: 13
clone size: NA
J gene: TRBJ2-1
CDR3 DNA: TGTGCCATCAGTGAGGGAGTATCGGGTGAGCAGTTCTTC
CDR3 protein: CAISEGVSGEQFF

V gene: TRBV11-2
D gene: NA
CDR3 length: 16
clone size: NA
J gene: TRBJ2-5
CDR3 DNA: TGTGCCAGCAGTCATCGGGAGATTCCCATCCAAGAGACCCAGTACTTC
CDR3 protein: CASSHREIPIQETQYF

V gene: TRBV2
D gene: TRBD2
CDR3 length: 16
clone size: NA
J gene: TRBJ2-7
CDR3 DNA: TGTGCCAGCAGTGAGGGGCTGGCGGGAGTTACCTACGAGCAGTACTTC
CDR3 protein: CASSEGLAGVTYEQYF

V gene: TRBV6-5
D gene: NA
CDR3 length: 14
clone size: once
J gene: TRBJ1-5
CDR3 DNA: TGTGCCAGCAGTTTGGGGGCTGGCAATCAGCCCCAGCATTTT
CDR3 protein: CASSLGAGNQPQHF

V gene: TRBV30
D gene: NA
CDR3 length: 15
clone size: NA
J gene: TRBJ1-3
CDR3 DNA: TGTGCCTGGAGTGTCCTCGGGACATCTGGAAACACCATATATTTT
CDR3 protein: CAWSVLGTSGNTIYF